This TCR beta chain was identified during a study of T cell changes during pregnancy in multiple sclerosis. The method was immunoSEQ multiplex PCR; TCRdb's version includes in-frame clones alone and lacks a portion of them. The sample includes around 84,000 clones, about 93% of them seen just once. Trimming cost V 5 bases and J 4 bases; bases outside gene matches: 5. Germline V lookup: CDR1 SGHNT, CDR2 YYREEE (reference sequence). The length of the CDR3 is 15 residues. The sequencing used peripheral blood, collected in the second trimester of pregnancy. The clonotype originates from a female donor in good health, enrolled as a control in a pregnancy study. The chain is built from TRBV5-4 and TRBJ2-1; the match to TRBD2 covers 11 bases. This CDR3 is CASSSGTSGYNEQFF. As DNA, the CDR3 is TGTGCCAGCAGTTCCGGGACTAGCGGTTACAATGAGCAGTTCTTC.